This section outlines one T cell receptor (beta chain) sequence together with its context. The sample originates from a study of blood T cell repertoires in COVID-19. In the study overall: Sites in the United States, Italy and Spain provided acute and convalescent COVID-19 samples. From T cells, B-cell-depleted T cells, or PBMCs came the material, which was cDNA or gDNA.

Data came from immunoSEQ multiplex PCR; TCRdb stores just in-frame clones and leaves some out. The table includes roughly 220,000 clones, around 88% detected once. This clonotype was obtained from a woman in her forties or fifties with acute COVID-19. Material for sequencing was PBMCs or T cells enriched from blood (not recorded which).

CDR3 region: CASSFTGVSYEQYF. CDR3 in DNA: TGTGCCAGCAGCTTTACAGGGGTCTCCTACGAGCAGTACTTC. The chain combines TRBV7-2 with TRBJ2-7, with 7 bases aligning to TRBD1. Germline V gene lookup returns CDR1 SGHTA and CDR2 FQGNSA. Trimming at V came to 3 bases and at J to 0 bases, leaving 2 bases not matched to a gene. This CDR3 is built from 14 residues.